The entry that follows covers one T cell receptor (beta chain) sequence. From germline, CDR1 is DFQATT and CDR2 SNEGSKA (reference sequence). The J segment lost 6 bases and the V segment lost 3 bases, leaving 16 bases of the junction unmatched. This CDR3 comprises 16 residues. Assay: immunoSEQ multiplex PCR; the TCRdb copy retains only in-frame clones and omits some. The sample carries around 39,000 clones, 80% to 90% recorded once. The data were obtained in a study of blood T cell repertoires in COVID-19. The overall study: The analysed material was cDNA or gDNA that came from T cells, B-cell-depleted T cells, or PBMCs.

The specimen was peripheral blood. J is TRBJ2-7 and V is TRBV20-1; TRBD1 agrees at 8 bases. The receptor was derived from a human donor in a cohort sampled during active COVID-19. This CDR3 reads CSASQYPGTGIGEQYF. The CDR3, as DNA: TGCAGTGCTAGTCAATACCCCGGGACAGGTATTGGCGAGCAGTACTTC.